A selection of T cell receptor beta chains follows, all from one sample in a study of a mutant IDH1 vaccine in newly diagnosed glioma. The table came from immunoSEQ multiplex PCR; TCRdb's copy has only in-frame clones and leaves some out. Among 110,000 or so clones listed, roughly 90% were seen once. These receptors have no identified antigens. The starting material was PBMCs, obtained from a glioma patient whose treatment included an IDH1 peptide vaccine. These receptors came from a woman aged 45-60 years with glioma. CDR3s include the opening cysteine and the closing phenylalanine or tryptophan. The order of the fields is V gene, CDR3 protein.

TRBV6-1,CASSEGVGLALYEQYF
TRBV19,CASIRAVSPPEAFF
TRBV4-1,CASSQALSEGYEQYF
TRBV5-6,CASSFLGQTHSNQPQHF
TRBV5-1,CASSLDRVDNSPLHF
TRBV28,CASKGHTVETQYF
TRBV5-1,CASRAGGRADTQYF
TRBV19,CASGDFGTGAYSNQPQHF
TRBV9,CASSGSPFPATDTQYF
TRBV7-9,CASSLIGQGNEKLFF
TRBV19,CASSIEGWRENTEAFF
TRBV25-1,CASSEGRGNQPQHF
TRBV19,CASSMRGASQPQHF
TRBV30,CAWSVSGDTQYF
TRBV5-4,CASSSGLISYEQYF
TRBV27,CASSLAGPYNEQFF
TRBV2,CASSDREYTEAFF
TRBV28,CASSNPGTQNTEAFF
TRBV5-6,CASSLGAPAEAFF
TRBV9,CASSVGVGLPEQETQYF
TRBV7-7,CASSLGDIGDTGELFF
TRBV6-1,CASSDPGGLNYGYTF